Listed below are T cell receptor beta chains from one sample, sequenced in a study of shared clonotypes between healthy human individuals. The data were produced by immunoSEQ multiplex PCR, yet TCRdb's version contains in-frame clones alone and is incomplete. Here the sample spans around 560,000 clones, 90% to 95% being singletons. Source material: naive CD8+ T cells sorted from blood. These TCRs come from a woman in her thirties in good health. CDR3s include the opening cysteine and the closing phenylalanine or tryptophan. Each record gives: D gene, J gene, V gene, clone size, CDR3 DNA, CDR3 protein. D genes are given only for firm matches. Rows may omit the clone size; those that give it use once, few, many or a size class.

>.|TRBJ2-5|TRBV11-2|.
TGTGCCAGCTTTAATGGGCTGTATGGACGCGGACAGCAAGAGACCCAGTACTTC
CASFNGLYGRGQQETQYF
>.|TRBJ2-7|TRBV19|.
TGTGCCAGTAGTATCGACAGCTCCTACGAGCAGTACTTC
CASSIDSSYEQYF
>TRBD1|TRBJ2-2|TRBV28|.
TGTGCCAGCAGGCCGGGACAGGGCGGCACCGGGGAGCTGTTTTTT
CASRPGQGGTGELFF
>.|TRBJ1-4|TRBV4-1|.
TGCGCCAGCAGCCAAGGGATCGGCACTAATGAAAAACTGTTTTTT
CASSQGIGTNEKLFF
>.|TRBJ1-1|TRBV20-1|.
TGCAGTTCCTCCCTGGGAACTGAAGCTTTCTTT
CSSSLGTEAFF
>TRBD1|TRBJ2-1|TRBV28|.
TGTGCCAGCAGTTCACATCGTGACAGGGGGAACAACAATGAGCAGTTCTTC
CASSSHRDRGNNNEQFF
>.|TRBJ1-1|TRBV7-9|.
TGTGCCAGCAGCTCAGGGGAGTCGATTAAGGACACTGAAGCTTTCTTT
CASSSGESIKDTEAFF
>TRBD2|TRBJ2-3|TRBV27|.
TGTGCCAGCAGTTTATTAGCGGGCCTTAGCACAGATACGCAGTATTTT
CASSLLAGLSTDTQYF
>TRBD1|TRBJ1-4|TRBV27|once
TGTGCCAGCAGTTTATTCTCCCAGGGGGCGGGAAAACTGTTTTTT
CASSLFSQGAGKLFF
>TRBD2|TRBJ2-1|TRBV5-6|.
TGTGCCAGCAGCTATAGCGGGAGTTCCTACAATGAGCAGTTCTTC
CASSYSGSSYNEQFF
>TRBD1|TRBJ2-7|TRBV4-2|.
TGTGCCAGCAGCCCCCCTCTAGTGGGACAGGGGCAGAGCGAGCAGTACTTC
CASSPPLVGQGQSEQYF
>.|TRBJ2-3|TRBV28|.
TGTGCCAGCAGTTCACCGGGACACATAAGCACAGATACGCAGTATTTT
CASSSPGHISTDTQYF
>TRBD2|TRBJ2-1|TRBV5-8|.
TGTGCCAGCAGCGACACAAGAGGGACTAGCGGGAGCCGCCATGAGCAGTTCTTC
CASSDTRGTSGSRHEQFF
>TRBD2|TRBJ2-4|TRBV6-1|.
TGTGCCAGCAGTGAAAAGGGGCTAGCGGCCTACAAAAACATTCAGTACTTC
CASSEKGLAAYKNIQYF
>TRBD2|TRBJ2-1|TRBV6-1|once
TGTGCCAGCAGTGAAGTTACTAGCGGGGGTGCTTACAATGAGCAGTTCTTC
CASSEVTSGGAYNEQFF
>TRBD1|TRBJ1-1|TRBV2|.
TGTGCCAGCACCAGGGGGCTGAGTGAAGCTTTCTTT
CASTRGLSEAFF
>.|TRBJ1-5|TRBV2|.
TGTGCCAGCAGTGACGACGCGGCGCGTTTTGATCAGCCCCAGCATTTT
CASSDDAARFDQPQHF
>.|TRBJ2-7|TRBV5-4|.
TGTGCCAGCAGCTATTGGGGTTACGAGCAGTACTTC
CASSYWGYEQYF
>TRBD2|TRBJ2-7|TRBV6-1|.
TGTGCCAGCAGTGGGGGACTAGCGGGAGACCCTTCCGCCGAGCAGTACTTC
CASSGGLAGDPSAEQYF
>.|TRBJ1-1|TRBV5-4|.
TGTGCCAGCAGCCTCGCTCCTTCCACTGAAGCTTTCTTT
CASSLAPSTEAFF
>TRBD2|TRBJ2-1|TRBV19|.
TGTGCCAGTAGTACCGGGACTAGCGTTGACCATGAGCAGTTCTTC
CASSTGTSVDHEQFF
>.|TRBJ1-2|TRBV19|.
TGTGCCAGTAGTACTACGTATGGCTACACCTTC
CASSTTYGYTF
>.|TRBJ2-5|TRBV7-7|.
TGTGCCAGCAGCTTAGCAAGGGGCCTAGGGGCCGGAGAGACCCAGTACTTC
CASSLARGLGAGETQYF
>.|TRBJ2-2|TRBV4-1|.
TGCGCCAGTTCTAGGATAACCGGGGAGCTGTTTTTT
CASSRITGELFF
>.|TRBJ2-6|TRBV5-1|.
TGCGCCAGCAGCCGGATGGGCCCGTGGGCTGGGGCCAACGTCCTGACTTTC
CASSRMGPWAGANVLTF
>TRBD1|TRBJ1-2|TRBV6-5|.
TGTGCCAGCAGTTACTCGGAGGGGGCGGGTGGCTACACCTTC
CASSYSEGAGGYTF
>.|TRBJ2-7|TRBV20-1|.
TGCAGTGCGATGGGGGTCTACGAGCAGTACTTC
CSAMGVYEQYF
>TRBD1|TRBJ2-7|TRBV18|once
TGTGCCAGCTCTCAGGGACAGGGGAGCTCCTACGAGCAGTACTTC
CASSQGQGSSYEQYF
>.|TRBJ1-1|TRBV14|.
TGTGCCAGCAGCCAATGGGGGGCAACTGAAGCTTTCTTT
CASSQWGATEAFF
>TRBD1|TRBJ1-1|TRBV2|.
TGTGCCAGCAGTCCAGGGGGGAACACTGAAGCTTTCTTT
CASSPGGNTEAFF
>.|TRBJ2-2|TRBV7-9|.
TGTGCCAGCAGCTTAATTCGGACGAGAACCAACACCGGGGAGCTGTTTTTT
CASSLIRTRTNTGELFF
>TRBD2|TRBJ2-7|TRBV5-1|.
TGCGCCAGCAGTTGGACTAGCGGGGTCCTCTACGAGCAGTACTTC
CASSWTSGVLYEQYF
>TRBD1|TRBJ1-2|TRBV7-9|.
TGTGCCAGCAGCCACTCGGACAGGAGGAACGATGGCTACACCTTC
CASSHSDRRNDGYTF
>.|TRBJ2-7|TRBV19|.
TGTGCCACAGGGGGGCCTCACCCCTACGAGCAGTACTTC
CATGGPHPYEQYF
>TRBD2|TRBJ2-7|TRBV13|.
TGTGCCAGCAGCTTAGGCCGAGGACTAGGGGCCTACGAGCAGTACTTC
CASSLGRGLGAYEQYF
>TRBD2|TRBJ2-7|TRBV27|.
TGTGCCAGCAGTGTGGGCGGGGGTTACGAGCAGTACTTC
CASSVGGGYEQYF
>.|TRBJ2-4|TRBV14|.
TGTGCCAGCAGCCAACTCTCCTTGACACACCAGTACTTC
CASSQLSLTHQYF
>TRBD1|TRBJ1-3|TRBV2|once
TGTGCCAGCAGAGCCGGGACAGGGGCAAGCAACACCATATATTTT
CASRAGTGASNTIYF
>TRBD2|TRBJ2-7|TRBV2|.
TGTGCCAGCAGTGAAGCGGTAACTAGCGGGAGCTACGAGCAGTACTTC
CASSEAVTSGSYEQYF
>.|TRBJ2-7|TRBV5-1|.
TGCGCCAGCAGCTTGGCCTTCGGGGGAGGTTACGAGCAGTACTTC
CASSLAFGGGYEQYF
>.|TRBJ2-4|TRBV28|.
TGTGCCAGCAGTTCCTGGCGGGGAAGTGGGGTCATTCAGTACTTC
CASSSWRGSGVIQYF
>.|TRBJ2-1|TRBV28|.
TGTGCCAGCAGTTTATGGGAGACGGGCACGAACAACAATGAGCAGTTCTTC
CASSLWETGTNNNEQFF
>TRBD2|TRBJ2-1|TRBV28|.
TGTGCCAGTACGGGTAGCGGGAGTTCCTACAATGAGCAGTTCTTC
CASTGSGSSYNEQFF
>TRBD1|TRBJ2-7|TRBV5-1|.
TGCGCCAGCAGCTCAACAGGGGCCCACGAGCAGTACTTC
CASSSTGAHEQYF
>.|TRBJ2-1|TRBV28|.
TGTGCCAGCAGTTTGGGACAAGCCGATGAGCAGTTCTTC
CASSLGQADEQFF